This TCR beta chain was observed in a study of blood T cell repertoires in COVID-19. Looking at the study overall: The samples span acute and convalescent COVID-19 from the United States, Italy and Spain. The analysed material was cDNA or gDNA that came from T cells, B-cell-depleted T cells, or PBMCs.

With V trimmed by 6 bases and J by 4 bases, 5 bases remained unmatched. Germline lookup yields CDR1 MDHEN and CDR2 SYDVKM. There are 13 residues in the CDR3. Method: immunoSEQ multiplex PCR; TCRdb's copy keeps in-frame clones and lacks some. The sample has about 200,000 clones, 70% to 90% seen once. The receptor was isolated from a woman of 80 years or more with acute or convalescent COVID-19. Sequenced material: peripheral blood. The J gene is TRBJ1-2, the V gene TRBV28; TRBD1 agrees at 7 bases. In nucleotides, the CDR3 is TGTGCCAGCAGCATACAGGGGAGCTATGGCTACACCTTC. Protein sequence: CASSIQGSYGYTF.